A single sample is the source of the 10 T cell receptor beta chains below, sequenced in a study of OX40 agonist ivuxolimab in advanced cancers. Repertoires were generated with immunoSEQ multiplex PCR, while TCRdb's copy carries only in-frame clones and drops some. This table has 35,000 to 40,000 clones, about three quarters appearing once. The material sequenced was CD4+ or CD8+ T cells sorted from blood, taken in a trial of the OX40 agonist ivuxolimab. The receptors here all came from an adult with an advanced solid tumor such as melanoma, head and neck, liver or kidney cancer.

Here the CDR3 reads CASSGSSGNTIYF. CDR3 coding DNA: TGTGCCAGCAGCGGGTCCTCTGGAAACACCATATATTTT. The genes are TRBV9 and TRBJ1-3; unclear D gene. The CDR3 contains 13 residues. With 3 bases removed from V and 0 bases from J, the gap between germline ends came to 4 bases. Germline CDR1 reads SGDLS; CDR2 reads YYNGEE.

The chain has TRBV5-4 and TRBJ1-2, with TRBD1 identical over 8 bases. The CDR3 consists of 14 residues. V lost 1 base, J lost 5 bases, and 4 bases stayed unmatched. The germline V gene encodes CDR1 SGHNT and CDR2 YYREEE (reference sequence). CDR3 protein: CASSLQGASYGYTF. The CDR3 DNA follows: TGTGCCAGCAGCTTGCAGGGGGCAAGTTATGGCTACACCTTC.

This clone was seen a few times. CDR3 in DNA: TGTGCCAGCAGTATTCATAGGCATGAGCAGTTCTTC. Its translation: CASSIHRHEQFF. The chain is built from TRBV6-6 and TRBJ2-1; D unclear. The CDR3 is 12 residues long. Trimming took 5 bases from V and 8 from J, leaving 10 bases between them. In germline, CDR1 is MNHNY, CDR2 SVGAGI (reference sequence).

This rearrangement joins TRBV10-2 to TRBJ1-2; 9 bases line up with TRBD1. From germline, CDR1 is WSHSY and CDR2 SAAADI. The CDR3 spans 15 residues. With V trimmed by 3 bases and J by 4 bases, 6 bases remained unmatched. Written as DNA, the CDR3 is TGCGCCAGCAGTGATCAGACAGGGGGGACCTATGGCTACACCTTC. As protein: CASSDQTGGTYGYTF.

This clone was observed a few times. The rearrangement links TRBV6-1 to TRBJ1-6; possible D gene TRBD1, 6 bases. The CDR3 spans 15 residues. The germline V gene encodes CDR1 MNHNS and CDR2 SASEGT. Trimming stripped 2 bases from V and 7 bases from J, with 12 bases between. The CDR3, as DNA: TGTGCCAGCAGTGAAAGACACAGGGACAATTCACCCCTCCACTTT. Protein: CASSERHRDNSPLHF.

The chain employs TRBV7-2 and TRBJ1-5; D might be TRBD1 (6 bases). The germline V gene encodes CDR1 SGHTA and CDR2 FQGNSA. This CDR3 comprises 13 residues. V was shortened by 5 bases and J by 6 bases, with 11 bases between the two germline ends. The CDR3 DNA reads TGTGCCAGCAGCCGGGGGCGCAGTCAGCCCCAGCATTTT. This translates into CASSRGRSQPQHF.

This clone appeared once. V and J are TRBV10-1 and TRBJ2-3; the D gene is possibly TRBD2 (5 bases). CDR1 WNHNN and CDR2 SYGVQD come from the germline V gene (reference sequence). This CDR3 has 17 amino acids. V was pared by 0 bases and J by 2 bases, with 15 bases between. CDR3 sequence: CASSESLDSGATDTQYF. In DNA, the CDR3 is TGCGCCAGCAGTGAGTCCTTGGACTCTGGTGCCACAGATACGCAGTATTTT.

The rearrangement uses TRBV28 and TRBJ2-1, with D possibly matching TRBD1 (6 bases). The germline V and J ends were trimmed by 3 bases and 3 bases, with 18 bases remaining between them. CDR1 is MDHEN and CDR2 is SYDVKM in the germline V gene. This CDR3 is 17 amino acids long. Here the CDR3 reads CASSLSPQQGFYNEQFF. CDR3 bases: TGTGCCAGCAGTTTGTCCCCCCAACAGGGCTTCTACAATGAGCAGTTCTTC.

This clone was counted only a few times. The chain employs TRBV21-1 and TRBJ1-6. TRBV21-1 corresponds to a pseudogene. The CDR3 has 15 residues. As DNA, the CDR3 is TGTGCCAGCAGCAAATCGGGACGTAGGAGTTCACCCCTCCACTTT. As protein: CASSKSGRRSSPLHF.

The rearrangement links TRBV19 to TRBJ1-6, with D maybe TRBD1 (6 bases). Trimming shortened V by 5 bases and J by 7 bases, and 12 bases separated the two germline ends. This CDR3 region has 14 residues. The germline V gene has CDR1 LNHDA and CDR2 SQIVND (reference sequence). Here the CDR3 reads CASSRTVKNSPLHF. The CDR3 coding sequence is TGTGCCAGTAGTCGGACAGTAAAGAATTCACCCCTCCACTTT.